This paragraph reports one T cell receptor beta chain. Its antigen is undetermined. These data are taken from a study of vaccination effects on CD4 cells after COVID-19. Antigen-specific CD4+ T cells were expanded (with viral peptide pools) by the ViraFEST assay ahead of sequencing. With 10 days of culture completed, CD4+ T cells were isolated. Two doses of either BNT162b2 or mRNA-1273 were given to each participant. The data were produced by immunoSEQ multiplex PCR, yet TCRdb's version contains in-frame clones alone and is incomplete. The sample yields tens of thousands of clones, around 76% seen once. Germline lookup yields CDR1 SGHAT and CDR2 FQNNGV. The CDR3 covers 13 residues. Trimming stripped 4 bases from V and 5 bases from J, with 9 bases between.

V and J are TRBV11-2 and TRBJ1-5, with D uncertain. This TCR was sampled from a human donor who received a COVID-19 vaccine. The sequencing here drew on CD4+ T cells from PBMCs cultured with HCoV-229E spike peptides, taken after COVID-19 vaccination. The CDR3 sequence: CASSSHPDQPQHF. The CDR3, as DNA: TGTGCCAGCAGCTCGCACCCTGATCAGCCCCAGCATTTT.